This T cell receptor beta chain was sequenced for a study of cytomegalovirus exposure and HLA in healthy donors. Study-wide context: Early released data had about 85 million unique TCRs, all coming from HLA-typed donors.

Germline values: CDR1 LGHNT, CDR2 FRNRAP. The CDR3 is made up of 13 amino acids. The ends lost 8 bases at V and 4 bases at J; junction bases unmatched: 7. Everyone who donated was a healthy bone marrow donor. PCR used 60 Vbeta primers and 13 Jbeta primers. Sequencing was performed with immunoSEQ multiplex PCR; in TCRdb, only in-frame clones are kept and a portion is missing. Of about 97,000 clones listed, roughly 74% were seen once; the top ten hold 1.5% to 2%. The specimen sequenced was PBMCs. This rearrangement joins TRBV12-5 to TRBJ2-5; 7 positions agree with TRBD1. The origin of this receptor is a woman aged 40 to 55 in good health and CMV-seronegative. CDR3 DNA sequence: TGTGCTAGTCGAACAGGGGAGCGAGAGACCCAGTACTTC. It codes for CASRTGERETQYF.